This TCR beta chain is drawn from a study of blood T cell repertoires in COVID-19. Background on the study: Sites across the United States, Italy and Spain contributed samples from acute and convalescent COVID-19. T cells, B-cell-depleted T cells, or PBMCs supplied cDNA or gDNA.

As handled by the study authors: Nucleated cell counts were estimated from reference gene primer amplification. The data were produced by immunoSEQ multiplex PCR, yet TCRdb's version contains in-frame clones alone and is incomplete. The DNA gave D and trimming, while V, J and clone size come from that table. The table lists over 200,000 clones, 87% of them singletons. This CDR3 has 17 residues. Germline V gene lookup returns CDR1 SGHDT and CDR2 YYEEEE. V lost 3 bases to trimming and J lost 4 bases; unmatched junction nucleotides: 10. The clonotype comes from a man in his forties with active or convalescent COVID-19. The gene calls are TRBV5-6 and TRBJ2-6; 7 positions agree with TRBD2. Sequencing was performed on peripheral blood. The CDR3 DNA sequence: TGTGCCAGCAGCTCCGAAGGGCGGGGGTTCGGGGCCAACGTCCTGACTTTC. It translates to CASSSEGRGFGANVLTF.